This T cell receptor (beta chain) was captured in a study of blood T cell repertoires in COVID-19 (dated by TCRdb to about 2020). Study-wide context: Samples covering the acute and convalescent phases of COVID-19 were provided by collaborators in the United States, Italy and Spain. The prospective study material was composed of cDNA or gDNA derived from T cells, B-cell-depleted T cells, or PBMCs. Subjects who had been exposed to COVID-19, were actively infected with it, or had recovered from it provided the deeply sampled blood TCRbeta repertoires that made up the dataset. The repertoires were released in a freely available public database intended as a resource for research on the immune response to SARS-CoV-2. Samples were obtained from the ongoing ImmuneRACE study (first 160 participants) and from over 1,000 subjects provided by 6 global collaborators. Nearly every sample came with metadata listing a de-identified subject ID, COVID-19 status, age in years and sex. Where HLA class I and class II types were available, the types were taken from metadata supplied by the sample provider, not from assay-based typing.

The germline V gene sets CDR1 to MGHRA and CDR2 to YSYEKL. V and J lose 1 base and 1 base, and a span of 7 bases separates them. The CDR3, from cysteine to phenylalanine, totals 14 residues. The read is trimmed to its CDR3 DNA, 42 bases read in frame from base 1. On this clone: It lacks a known antigen. No much larger clone exists at a distance of one base, and base qualities are not known.

Study-wide conclusions, independent of this receptor: The quantity of clinical and demographic metadata differed by source and by participant and was supplied without curation.

The collaborating institutions used their own protocols to collect whole blood in K2EDTA tubes. For TCRbeta analysis, collaborators shipped samples in one of three forms: frozen whole blood, isolated PBMCs, or DNA extracted from either of those sample types. TCRbeta CDR3 regions were amplified from genomic DNA using the immunoSEQ Assay, a bias-controlled multiplex PCR. The authors' pipeline ran thus. The number of nucleated cells in each sample was estimated by amplification of reference gene primers within the assay. To quantify the absolute abundance of each unique TCRbeta CDR3 rearrangement, sequence reads were collapsed and filtered. For each sample, productive Simpson clonality was calculated as the square root of Simpson's diversity index across productive rearrangements. In TCRdb, the immuneACCESS table is reduced to in-frame sequences with V and J assigned. These tables do not hold every clone; where another copy was compared, an unresolved V gene accounts for under half, and the others remain unexplained. The D gene and trimming were derived from the DNA, and the V and J assignments and clone size from that table. This sample gives tens of thousands of clones in total; about 91% of them show up just once. Clones ranked in the top ten supply approximately 6% of the sample.

This clonotype was sampled from a woman over 75 with acute or convalescent COVID-19. The chain couples TRBV4-1 to TRBJ1-2, with no reliable assignment of the D segment. The sequenced sample consisted of peripheral blood. The CDR3 region reads CASSQANGNYGYTF. Here is the DNA: TGCGCCAGCAGCCAAGCGAACGGTAACTATGGCTACACCTTC.